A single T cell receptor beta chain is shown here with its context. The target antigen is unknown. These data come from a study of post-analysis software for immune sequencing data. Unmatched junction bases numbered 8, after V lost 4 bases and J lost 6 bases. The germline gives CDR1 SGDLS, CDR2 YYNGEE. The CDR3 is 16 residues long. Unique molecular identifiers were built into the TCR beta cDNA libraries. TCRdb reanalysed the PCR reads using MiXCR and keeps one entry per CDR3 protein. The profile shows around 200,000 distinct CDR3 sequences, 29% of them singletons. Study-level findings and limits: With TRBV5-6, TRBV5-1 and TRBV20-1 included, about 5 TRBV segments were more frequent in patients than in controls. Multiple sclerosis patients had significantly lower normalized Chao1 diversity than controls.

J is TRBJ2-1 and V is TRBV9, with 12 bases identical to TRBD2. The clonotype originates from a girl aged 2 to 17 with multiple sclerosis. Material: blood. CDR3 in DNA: TGTGCCAGCAGCTCACTAGCGGGAGGAGCAATCAATGAGCAGTTCTTC. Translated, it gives CASSSLAGGAINEQFF.